The 21 T cell receptor beta chains in this list originate from one sample, sequenced in a study of T cell clones after liver transplantation. Using immunoSEQ multiplex PCR, the repertoire was profiled, and TCRdb retains in-frame clones only, with some absent. The table shows 50,000 or so clones, with 65% to 80% occurring only once. This sample comprised CD4+ T cells from blood, obtained 54 months after liver transplant. The receptors come from a human patient who received a liver transplant. Some T cells may possibly be graft donor cells.

The count of this clone is one. This chain connects TRBV30 to TRBJ1-2; 9 bases line up with TRBD1. The CDR3 is 16 residues long. Trimming at V came to 2 bases and at J to 3 bases, leaving 10 bases not matched to a gene. Germline loops: CDR1 GTSNPN, CDR2 SVGIG (reference sequence). CDR3 bases: TGTGCCTGGAGTCCAGGGACAGGGAGTCTCTACTATGGCTACACCTTC. This translates into CAWSPGTGSLYYGYTF.

The chain links TRBV4-2 to TRBJ1-3; D is undetermined. Germline V lookup: CDR1 LGHNA, CDR2 YNFKEQ. V dropped 1 base and J dropped 0 bases, with 10 bases sitting between them. This CDR3 region has 16 residues. The CDR3 nucleotides read TGTGCCAGCAGCCAAGTTGGTTCATCCTCTGGAAACACCATATATTTT. Amino acids: CASSQVGSSSGNTIYF.

The chain links TRBV14 to TRBJ2-6; D is ambiguous. CDR1 and CDR2 (germline): SGHDN, FVKESK. V was pared by 2 bases and J by 2 bases, with 4 bases between. The length of the CDR3 is 14 residues. This chain's CDR3 is CASSQRTGANVLTF. The CDR3, as DNA: TGTGCCAGCAGCCAACGGACTGGGGCCAACGTCCTGACTTTC.

The rearrangement joins TRBV6-5 to TRBJ2-3; D is possibly TRBD1 (7 bases). Germline CDR1 is MNHEY and CDR2 is SVGAGI. V lost 6 bases and J 4 bases, leaving 11 bases between the germline ends. The CDR3 is 13 amino acids. The CDR3 loop reads CASREGAADTQYF. As DNA, the CDR3 is TGTGCCAGCAGGGAGGGGGCGGCAGATACGCAGTATTTT.

The table lists this clone with a few counts. The rearrangement uses TRBV11-2 and TRBJ1-6; D possibly corresponds to TRBD1 (6 bases). The CDR3 spans 14 residues. V lost 3 bases to trimming and J lost 8 bases, with 11 bases between them. Germline CDR1 is SGHAT and CDR2 is FQNNGV. CDR3 protein: CASSFNRVDSPLHF. DNA of the CDR3: TGTGCCAGCAGCTTCAACAGGGTCGATTCACCCCTCCACTTT.

This clone was observed a few times. V is TRBV7-2 and J is TRBJ1-2, with a weak D call TRBD1 (5 bases). V dropped 7 bases and J dropped 0 bases, with 12 bases sitting between them. This CDR3 contains 14 residues. CDR1 and CDR2 from the germline V gene are SGHTA and FQGNSA. The CDR3 bases are TGTGCCAGCACCCGACAGATAGCTAACTATGGCTACACCTTC. This gives the protein CASTRQIANYGYTF.

V is TRBV4-1 and J is TRBJ2-5; 14 bases line up with TRBD2. Germline CDR1 MGHRA, CDR2 YSYEKL. CDR3 length: 17 amino acids. V dropped 4 bases and J dropped 1; count of bases not matched to a gene: 5. CDR3 in amino acids: CASSLTGTSGGQETQYF. In DNA form, the CDR3 reads TGCGCCAGCAGCCTTACCGGGACTAGCGGGGGCCAAGAGACCCAGTACTTC.

This clone was recorded only once. The chain links TRBV6-5 to TRBJ1-2; D gene uncertain. CDR3 length: 14 residues. V lost 2 bases to trimming and J lost 6 bases, with 13 bases between them. Germline lookup yields CDR1 MNHEY and CDR2 SVGAGI. The CDR3 loop reads CASSYREVRDGYTF. CDR3 DNA: TGTGCCAGCAGTTACCGGGAGGTCAGAGATGGCTACACCTTC.

The chain is built from TRBV27 and TRBJ2-7, with D hard to call. The V end was cut by 4 bases, the J end by 3 bases, with 22 bases between. This CDR3 is built from 17 residues. Germline loops: CDR1 MNHEY, CDR2 SMNVEV (reference sequence). This CDR3 reads CASSYSPFPGPHYEQYF. CDR3 coding DNA: TGTGCCAGCAGTTACTCCCCTTTTCCGGGTCCACACTACGAGCAGTACTTC.

This chain uses TRBV2 with TRBJ2-2, with TRBD1 matching 10 bases. The CDR3 loop spans 16 amino acids. Per the germline V gene, CDR1 is SNHLY and CDR2 is FYNNEI. With 6 bases clipped from V and 5 bases from J, the junction kept 9 bases outside the gene matches. CDR3 in amino acids: CASSLRQGARTGELFF. The CDR3 region has the DNA TGTGCCAGCAGCCTTAGACAGGGGGCGAGAACCGGGGAGCTGTTTTTT.

This rearrangement joins TRBV7-8 to TRBJ1-3; the D gene is possibly TRBD1 (5 bases). The V end was cut by 0 bases, the J end by 4 bases, with 10 bases between. The V gene's germline CDR1 is SGHVS and CDR2 FQNEAQ. CDR3 length: 15 residues. The CDR3 loop reads CASSLAGQSGNTIYF. The DNA of the CDR3 is TGTGCCAGCAGCTTAGCGGGGCAGTCAGGAAACACCATATATTTT.

The rearrangement joins TRBV6-5 to TRBJ2-3, with D possibly TRBD1 on 7 matching bases. Germline CDR1 is MNHEY and CDR2 is SVGAGI. V was clipped by 9 bases and J by 3 bases, with 13 bases between them. The CDR3 sequence is 13 residues long. Here the CDR3 reads CASRRDRTDTQYF. In nucleotides, the CDR3 is TGTGCCAGTAGGAGGGACAGAACAGATACGCAGTATTTT.

This clone was seen just once. The chain carries TRBV10-3 and TRBJ1-4; 10 bases are shared with TRBD1. The germline V gene encodes CDR1 ENHRY and CDR2 SYGVKD. V was pared by 6 bases and J by 8 bases, with 3 bases of the junction left unmatched. There are 13 residues in the CDR3. CDR3 loop: CAIRGQGSEKLFF. The DNA for the CDR3 is TGTGCCATCAGGGGACAGGGGAGCGAAAAACTGTTTTTT.

Here the CDR3 reads CAISGDPRSEQYF. CDR3 sequence (DNA): TGTGCCATCAGTGGGGATCCTCGTTCCGAGCAGTACTTC. The genes are TRBV10-3 and TRBJ2-7; D gene uncertain. The CDR3 runs to 13 residues. With 4 bases removed from V and 6 bases from J, the gap between germline ends came to 13 bases. Germline CDR1 and CDR2: ENHRY and SYGVKD.

The J gene is TRBJ2-3, the V gene TRBV9; D remains ambiguous. Germline CDR1 SGDLS, CDR2 YYNGEE. This CDR3 is built from 16 residues. Trimming took 2 bases from V and 0 from J, leaving 13 bases between them. The CDR3 sequence: CASSVEGDASTDTQYF. Written as DNA, the CDR3 is TGTGCCAGCAGCGTGGAAGGTGATGCTAGCACAGATACGCAGTATTTT. The full variable domain, its missing parts supplied by reference TRBV9 and TRBJ2-3, is DSGVTQTPKHLITATGQRVTLRCSPRSGDLSVYWYQQSLDQGLQFLIQYYNGEERAKGNILERFSAQQFPDLHSELNLSSLELGDSALYFCASSVEGDASTDTQYFGPGTRLTVL.

This clone came up a few times. J is TRBJ1-5 and V is TRBV2; no clear D gene. The CDR3 extends over 13 amino acids. The germline V and J ends were trimmed by 7 bases and 1 base, with 8 bases remaining between them. Germline lookup yields CDR1 SNHLY and CDR2 FYNNEI. The CDR3 is CASTPDSNQPQHF. For the CDR3, the DNA is TGTGCCAGCACCCCGGACAGCAATCAGCCCCAGCATTTT.

This clone has ten or more counts. The chain employs TRBV30 and TRBJ1-3; 7 bases are a match to TRBD1. V gave up 7 bases and J gave up 3 bases; unmatched junction bases: 3. Germline V gene lookup returns CDR1 GTSNPN and CDR2 SVGIG (reference sequence). This CDR3 is 12 amino acids long. This CDR3 is CAFRGSGNTIYF. The CDR3 DNA is TGTGCCTTCAGGGGGAGTGGAAACACCATATATTTT.

This rearrangement joins TRBV21-1 to TRBJ2-7; the table's D call TRBD1 went unverified against the DNA. TRBV21-1 is a documented pseudogene. The CDR3 runs to 17 residues. In DNA, the CDR3 is TGTGCCAGCAGCAATAAGACCAAGGGACAGCGATCCTACGAGCAGTACTTC. Amino acid sequence: CASSNKTKGQRSYEQYF.

The J gene is TRBJ2-1, the V gene TRBV4-2, with TRBD2 as a possible D gene (5 bases). Germline V gene data show CDR1 as LGHNA and CDR2 as YNFKEQ. The CDR3 loop spans 14 amino acids. Trimming stripped 2 bases from V and 4 bases from J, with 9 bases between. The CDR3 region is CASSQSGIYNEQFF. CDR3 sequence (DNA): TGTGCCAGCAGCCAATCGGGGATTTACAATGAGCAGTTCTTC.

CDR3 region: CASSYGGYGYTF. DNA for the CDR3: TGTGCCAGCAGTTACGGGGGATATGGCTACACCTTC. The rearrangement links TRBV6-5 to TRBJ1-2; perhaps TRBD1 as D (5 bases). From germline, CDR1 is MNHEY and CDR2 SVGAGI. The CDR3 runs 12 residues. V gave up 2 bases and J gave up 5 bases, with 6 bases separating them.

The V call is TRBV6-6, the J call TRBJ1-1, with 9 bases lining up with TRBD1. Losses at the gene ends were 2 bases for V and 3 bases for J; bases not matched to a gene: 7. The CDR3 spans 16 residues. Germline V gene lookup returns CDR1 MNHNY and CDR2 SVGAGI (reference sequence). The CDR3 protein is CASSYGTGSWDTEAFF. CDR3 coding DNA: TGTGCCAGCAGTTACGGGACAGGGAGTTGGGACACTGAAGCTTTCTTT.